Reported below is one TCR beta chain. This CDR3 has 13 residues. Germline lookup yields CDR1 LNHDA and CDR2 SQIVND (reference sequence). Trimming took 6 bases from V and 7 from J; bases not matched to a gene: 7. Original methodology: Amplification from reference gene primers served as the basis for estimated nucleated cell counts. The table came from immunoSEQ multiplex PCR; TCRdb's copy has only in-frame clones and leaves some out. V and J calls and clone size come straight from that table; D and trimming were deduced from the DNA. This sample has about 100,000 clones, with around 87% found just once. This entry is derived from a study of blood T cell repertoires in COVID-19. As for the study in general: Spain, Italy and the United States supplied samples that represented acute and convalescent COVID-19. Nucleic acid was either cDNA or gDNA, and it came from T cells, B-cell-depleted T cells, or PBMCs.

The V and J genes are TRBV19 and TRBJ1-1, with 8 bases fitting TRBD1. The receptor was derived from a man in his fifties or sixties with active or convalescent COVID-19. Sequencing input: peripheral blood. CDR3 sequence: CASSVQGGGEAFF. The DNA for the CDR3 is TGTGCCAGTAGCGTACAGGGGGGGGGTGAAGCTTTCTTT.